This TCR beta chain comes out of a study of metastatic and nonmetastatic thyroid tumors. Turning to the study itself: The comparison covered peripheral blood and tumor or nodule tissue in malignant and benign thyroid patients.

Methods used by the authors: The distant-metastasis classifier for papillary thyroid cancer was built from CDR3 differences across clinicopathological groups. TCRdb ran MiXCR on the PCR reads. TCRdb's processing, not the authors', yielded these V and J calls. Of roughly 12,000 clones listed, around two fifths are singletons. Every patient underwent thyroid surgery untreated. This clone has a single count. This CDR3 contains 13 residues. V shed 5 bases and J shed 2 bases, with 10 bases lying between them. Germline CDR1 is LGHDT and CDR2 is YNNKEL (reference sequence). The chain links TRBV3-1 to TRBJ2-7; weak D call: TRBD2 (5 bases). The sequenced material came from tumor tissue. The sequence came from a female donor with papillary thyroid cancer or a benign thyroid nodule (not recorded which). Some clones in this sample may be carry-over from other donors' samples. The CDR3 bases are TGTGCCAGCAGCTCAGGAGGCGCCTACGAGCAGTACTTC. Translated, it gives CASSSGGAYEQYF.